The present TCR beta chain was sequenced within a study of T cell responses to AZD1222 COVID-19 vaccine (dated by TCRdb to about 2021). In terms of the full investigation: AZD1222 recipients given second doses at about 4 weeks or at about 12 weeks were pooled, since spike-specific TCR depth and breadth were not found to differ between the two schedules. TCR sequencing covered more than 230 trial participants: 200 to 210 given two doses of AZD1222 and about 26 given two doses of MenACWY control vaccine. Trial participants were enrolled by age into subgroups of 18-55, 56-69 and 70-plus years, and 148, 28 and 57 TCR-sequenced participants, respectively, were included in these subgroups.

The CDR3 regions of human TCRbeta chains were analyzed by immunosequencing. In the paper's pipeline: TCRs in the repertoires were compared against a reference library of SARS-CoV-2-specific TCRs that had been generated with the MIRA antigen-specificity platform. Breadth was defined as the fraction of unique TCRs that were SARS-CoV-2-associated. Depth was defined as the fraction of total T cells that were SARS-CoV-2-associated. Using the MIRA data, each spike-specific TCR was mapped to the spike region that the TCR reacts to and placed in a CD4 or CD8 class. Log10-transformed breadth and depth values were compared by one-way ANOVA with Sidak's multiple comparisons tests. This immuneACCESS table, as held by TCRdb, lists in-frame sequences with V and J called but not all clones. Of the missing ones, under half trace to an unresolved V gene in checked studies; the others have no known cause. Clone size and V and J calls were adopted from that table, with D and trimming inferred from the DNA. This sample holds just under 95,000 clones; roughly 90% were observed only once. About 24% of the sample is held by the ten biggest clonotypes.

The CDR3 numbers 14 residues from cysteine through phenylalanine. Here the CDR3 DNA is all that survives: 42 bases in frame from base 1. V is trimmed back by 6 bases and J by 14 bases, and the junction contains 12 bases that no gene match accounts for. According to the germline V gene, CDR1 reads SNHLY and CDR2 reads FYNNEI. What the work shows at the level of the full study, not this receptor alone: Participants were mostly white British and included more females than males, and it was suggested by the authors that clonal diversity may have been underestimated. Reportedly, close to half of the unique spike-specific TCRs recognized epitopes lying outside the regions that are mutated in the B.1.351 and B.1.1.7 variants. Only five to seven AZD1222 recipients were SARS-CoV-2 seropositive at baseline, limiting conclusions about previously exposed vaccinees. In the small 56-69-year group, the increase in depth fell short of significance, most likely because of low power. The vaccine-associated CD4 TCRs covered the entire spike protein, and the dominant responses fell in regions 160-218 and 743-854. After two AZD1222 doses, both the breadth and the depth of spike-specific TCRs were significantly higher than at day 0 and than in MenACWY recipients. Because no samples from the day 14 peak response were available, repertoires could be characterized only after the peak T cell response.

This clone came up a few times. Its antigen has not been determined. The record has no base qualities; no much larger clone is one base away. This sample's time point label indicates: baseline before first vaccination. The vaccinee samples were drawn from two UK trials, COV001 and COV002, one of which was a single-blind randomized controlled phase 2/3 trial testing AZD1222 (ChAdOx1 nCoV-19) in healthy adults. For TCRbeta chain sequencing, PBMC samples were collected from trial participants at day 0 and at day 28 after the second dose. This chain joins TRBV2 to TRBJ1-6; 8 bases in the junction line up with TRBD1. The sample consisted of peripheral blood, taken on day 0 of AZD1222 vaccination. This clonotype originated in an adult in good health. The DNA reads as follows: TGTGCCAGCAGACAGGGGGGCCCAGTTTCGTCCCTCCACTTT. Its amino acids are CASRQGGPVSSLHF. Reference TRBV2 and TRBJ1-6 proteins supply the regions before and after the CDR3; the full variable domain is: EPEVTQTPSHQVTQMGQEVILRCVPISNHLYFYWYRQILGQKVEFLVSFYNNEISEKSEIFDDQFSVERPDGSNFTLKIRSTKLEDSAMYFCASRQGGPVSSLHFGNGTRLTVT.